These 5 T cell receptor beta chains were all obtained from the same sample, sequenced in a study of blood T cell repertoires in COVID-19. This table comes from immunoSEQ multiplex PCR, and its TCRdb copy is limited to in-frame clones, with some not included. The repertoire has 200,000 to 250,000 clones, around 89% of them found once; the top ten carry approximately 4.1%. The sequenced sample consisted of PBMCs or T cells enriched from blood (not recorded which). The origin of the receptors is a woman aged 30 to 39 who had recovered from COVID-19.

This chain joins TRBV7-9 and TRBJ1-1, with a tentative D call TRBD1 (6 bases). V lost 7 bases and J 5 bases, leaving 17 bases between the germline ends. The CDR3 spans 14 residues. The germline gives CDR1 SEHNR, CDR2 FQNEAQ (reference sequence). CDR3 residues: CASTTPRGETEAFF. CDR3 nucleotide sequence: TGTGCCAGCACCACCCCCAGGGGTGAAACTGAAGCTTTCTTT.

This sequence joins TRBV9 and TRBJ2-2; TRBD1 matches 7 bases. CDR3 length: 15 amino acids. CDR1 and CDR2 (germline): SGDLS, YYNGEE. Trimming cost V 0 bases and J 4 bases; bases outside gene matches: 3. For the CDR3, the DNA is TGTGCCAGCAGCGTAGTCGCAGGGGGCACCGGGGAGCTGTTTTTT. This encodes CASSVVAGGTGELFF.

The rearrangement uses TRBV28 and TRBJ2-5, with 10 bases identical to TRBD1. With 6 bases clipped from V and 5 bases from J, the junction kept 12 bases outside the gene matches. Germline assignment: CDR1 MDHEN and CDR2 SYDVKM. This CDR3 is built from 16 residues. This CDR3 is CASRPLGQGGLETQYF. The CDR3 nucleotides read TGTGCCAGCAGACCTCTCGGACAGGGGGGTTTGGAGACCCAGTACTTC.

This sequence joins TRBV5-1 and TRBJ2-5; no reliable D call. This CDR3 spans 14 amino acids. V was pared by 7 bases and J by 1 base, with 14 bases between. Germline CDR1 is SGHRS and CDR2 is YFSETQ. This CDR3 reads CASSRGSTQETQYF. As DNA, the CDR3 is TGCGCCAGCTCCCGAGGTTCGACCCAAGAGACCCAGTACTTC.

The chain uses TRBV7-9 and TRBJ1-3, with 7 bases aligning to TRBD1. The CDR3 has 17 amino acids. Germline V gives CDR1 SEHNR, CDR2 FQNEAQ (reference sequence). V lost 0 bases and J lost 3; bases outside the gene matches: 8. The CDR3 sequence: CASSLAVSTGSGNTIYF. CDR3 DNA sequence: TGTGCCAGCAGCTTAGCAGTTTCGACAGGGAGTGGAAACACCATATATTTT.